Listed below are T cell receptor beta chains from one sample, sequenced in a study of blood T cell repertoires in COVID-19. Sequenced by immunoSEQ multiplex PCR; TCRdb stores in-frame clones only, minus some. The repertoire holds 200,000 or so clones, roughly 80% seen once, with around 5.4% in the top ten. Sequencing was done on a sample of peripheral blood. The source of these receptors is a human donor in a cohort sampled during active COVID-19. Both conserved end residues are part of each CDR3.

TRBJ1-5 TRBV18 CASSPRQGASNQPQHF
TRBJ2-3 TRBV7-2 CASSPPGLQTDTQYF
TRBJ2-1 TRBV21-1 CASSYASQRPNNEQFF
TRBJ2-5 TRBV7-9 CASSFPLAGGQETQYF
TRBJ2-2 TRBV9 CASSVVAGSTGELFF
TRBJ1-1 TRBV5-1 CASSLGKGVVTEAFF
TRBJ1-6 TRBV7-2 CASSAGSSYNSPLHF
TRBJ1-2 TRBV7-2 CASKEGNSYGYTF
TRBJ1-1 TRBV2 CASMNSMNTEAFF
TRBJ1-4 TRBV2 CASRTYRGANEKLFF
TRBJ1-3 TRBV9 CASSASGSSGNTIYF
TRBJ2-7 TRBV7-2 CASSAQTSGRPYEQYF
TRBJ1-2 TRBV30 CAWTGSGRGNYGYTF
TRBJ2-2 TRBV14 CASRRQGASSGELFF
TRBJ1-2 TRBV30 CACTGFFNYGYTF
TRBJ1-1 TRBV4-3 CASSQDPRQGFAEAFF
TRBJ1-5 TRBV7-9 CASSQGTGFYQPQHF
TRBJ1-6 TRBV18 CASSQSGRAGYNSPLHF
TRBJ2-7 TRBV3-1/TRBV3-2 CASSQDRQPYEQYF
TRBJ1-4 TRBV4-1 CASSRGQGPRGEKLFF
TRBJ2-1 TRBV11-3 CASSLDDAGNEQFF
TRBJ2-7 TRBV20-1 CSAATPGEQYF
TRBJ2-7 TRBV4-3 CASSQAVSKLAGVGSYEQYF
TRBJ2-7 TRBV18 CASSSGTSGRDEQYF
TRBJ2-6 TRBV15 CATSRADRGLSGANVLTF
TRBJ1-3 TRBV7-3 CAREGGSGNTIYF
TRBJ1-1 TRBV5-1 CASSRDRDTEAFF
TRBJ2-7 TRBV27 CASSDGSPIVEQYF
TRBJ1-5 TRBV6-1 CASSELQGYSNQPQHF
TRBJ1-5 TRBV6-2/TRBV6-3 CASSYRDRARNQPQHF
TRBJ2-1 TRBV3-1/TRBV3-2 CASTKQGSYNEQFF
TRBJ2-1 TRBV28 CASRGGRGYNEQFF
TRBJ1-2 TRBV15 CATSRDRGYGYTF
TRBJ2-7 TRBV29-1 CSVAIGGPGDEQYF
TRBJ1-2 TRBV11-2 CASSYVRTDGYTF
TRBJ2-7 TRBV7-3 CASSRSGSVNEQYF
TRBJ2-5 TRBV19 CASSMSGGSQETQYF
TRBJ1-5 TRBV5-1 CASSLDTNQPQHF
TRBJ1-2 TRBV27 CASSLTGRRGYTF
TRBJ2-7 TRBV5-1 CASSLQGVSYEQYF
TRBJ2-6 TRBV19 CASSTQGWGANVLTF
TRBJ2-7 TRBV5-5 CASSGRTSGRYEQYF